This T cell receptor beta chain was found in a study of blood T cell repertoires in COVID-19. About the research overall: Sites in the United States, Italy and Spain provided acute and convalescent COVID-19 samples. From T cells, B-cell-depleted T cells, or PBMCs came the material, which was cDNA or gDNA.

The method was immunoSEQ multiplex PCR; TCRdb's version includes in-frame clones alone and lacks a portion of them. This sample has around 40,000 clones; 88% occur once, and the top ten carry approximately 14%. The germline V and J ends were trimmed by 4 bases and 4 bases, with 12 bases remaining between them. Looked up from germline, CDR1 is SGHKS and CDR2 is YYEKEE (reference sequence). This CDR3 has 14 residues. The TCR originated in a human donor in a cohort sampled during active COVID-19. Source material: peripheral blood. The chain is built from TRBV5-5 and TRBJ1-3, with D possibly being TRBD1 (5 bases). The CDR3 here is CASSVRGDGNTIYF. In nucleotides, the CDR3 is TGTGCCAGCAGCGTCCGGGGGGACGGAAACACCATATATTTT.